This T cell receptor (beta chain) was identified in a study of T cells in Graves' hyperthyroidism and ophthalmopathy. Per germline, CDR1 SGHKS and CDR2 YYEKEE (reference sequence). V was shortened by 2 bases and J by 5 bases, with 16 bases between the two germline ends. This CDR3 contains 15 residues. RNA transcripts yielded amplified TCR beta CDR3 regions. Primed by the HTBI set, a first-round RT-PCR was run on the TCR CDR3. Via MiXCR, TCRdb re-called the multiplex PCR reads, giving one row per CDR3 protein. The sample includes under 650,000 distinct CDR3 sequences, 15% to 20% of them seen just once. On this clonotype itself: A read error may explain this, as a much larger clone is one base away.

This chain links TRBV5-5 with TRBJ2-5; D might be TRBD1 (6 bases). The sample taken for sequencing was blood. The sequence was obtained from a young woman with Graves' hyperthyroidism. This chain's CDR3 is CASSFAAGEGETQYF. CDR3 bases: TGTGCCAGCAGCTTCGCGGCAGGGGAAGGGGAGACCCAGTACTTC.